What follows describes a single T cell receptor (beta chain). The antigen is undetermined. The CDR3 sequence is 11 residues long. Germline V gene data show CDR1 as DFQATT and CDR2 as SNEGSKA (reference sequence). The V end lost 0 bases, the J end lost 5 bases, and 5 bases lay between the germline ends. TCRdb's table, derived via immunoSEQ multiplex PCR, lists solely in-frame clones and lacks some. The table includes roughly 100,000 clones, approximately 89% detected once. This specimen belongs to a study of T cell responses to AZD1222 COVID-19 vaccine. General study results and limits: Repertoires were obtained only post-peak T cell response. In a largely white British group with more females than males, clonal diversity was possibly underestimated.

Sequencing was performed on peripheral blood, taken 28 days after the second AZD1222 dose. The genes are TRBV20-1 and TRBJ2-7, with D unclear. The receptor was derived from an adult who received the AZD1222 COVID-19 vaccine. CDR3 residues: CSARDIDEQYF. CDR3 nucleotide sequence: TGCAGTGCTAGAGATATCGACGAGCAGTACTTC.